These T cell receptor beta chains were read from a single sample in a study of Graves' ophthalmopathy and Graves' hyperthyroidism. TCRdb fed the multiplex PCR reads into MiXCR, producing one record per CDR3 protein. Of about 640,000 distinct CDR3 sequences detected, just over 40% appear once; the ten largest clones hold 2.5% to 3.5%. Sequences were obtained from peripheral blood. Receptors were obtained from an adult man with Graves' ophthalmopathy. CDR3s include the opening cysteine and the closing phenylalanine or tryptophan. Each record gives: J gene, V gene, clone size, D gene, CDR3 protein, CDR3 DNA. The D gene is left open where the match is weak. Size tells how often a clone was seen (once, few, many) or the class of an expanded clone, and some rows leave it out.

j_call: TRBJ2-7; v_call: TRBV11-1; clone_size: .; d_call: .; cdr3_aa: CASSPGRPFGEQYF; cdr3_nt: TGTGCCAGCAGCCCCGGCCGGCCTTTTGGAGAGCAGTACTTC
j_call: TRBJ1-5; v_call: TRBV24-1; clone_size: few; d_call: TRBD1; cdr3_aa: CATSDQPTTGQGPALRPQHF; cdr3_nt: TGTGCCACCAGTGATCAACCTACTACCGGACAGGGCCCAGCGTTGCGGCCCCAGCATTTT
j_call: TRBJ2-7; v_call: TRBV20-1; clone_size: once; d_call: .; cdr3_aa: CSARGQYF; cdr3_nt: TGCAGTGCTAGAGGGCAGTACTTC
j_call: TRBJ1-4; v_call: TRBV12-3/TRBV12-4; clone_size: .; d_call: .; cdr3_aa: CAASRGEKLFF; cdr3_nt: TGTGCCGCCTCACGGGGTGAAAAACTGTTTTTT
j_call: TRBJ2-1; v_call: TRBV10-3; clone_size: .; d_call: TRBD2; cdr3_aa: CAISGTSDNEQFF; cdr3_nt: TGTGCCATCAGTGGGACTAGCGACAATGAGCAGTTCTTC
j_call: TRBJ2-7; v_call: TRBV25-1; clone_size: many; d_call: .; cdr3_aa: CASRSSSYEQYF; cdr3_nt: TGTGCCAGCAGGTCTAGTTCGTACGAGCAGTACTTC
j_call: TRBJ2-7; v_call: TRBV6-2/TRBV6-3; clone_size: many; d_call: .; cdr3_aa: CASSYSRLYEQYF; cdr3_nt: TGTGCCAGCAGTTACTCGCGTCTCTACGAGCAGTACTTC
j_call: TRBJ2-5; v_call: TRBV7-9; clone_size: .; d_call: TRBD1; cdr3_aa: CASSPGTDETQYF; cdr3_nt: TGTGCCAGCAGCCCCGGGACAGACGAGACCCAGTACTTC
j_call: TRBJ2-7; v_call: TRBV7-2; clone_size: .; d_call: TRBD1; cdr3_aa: CASSYTGDSYEQYF; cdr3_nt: TGTGCCAGCAGCTACACAGGGGATTCGTACGAGCAGTACTTC
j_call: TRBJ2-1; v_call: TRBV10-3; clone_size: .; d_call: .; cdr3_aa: CAIHQGYNEQFF; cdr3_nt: TGTGCCATCCACCAGGGTTACAATGAGCAGTTCTTC
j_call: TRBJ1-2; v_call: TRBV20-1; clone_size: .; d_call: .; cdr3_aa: CSARDLAGDGYTF; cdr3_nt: TGCAGTGCTAGAGATCTGGCGGGGGATGGCTACACCTTC
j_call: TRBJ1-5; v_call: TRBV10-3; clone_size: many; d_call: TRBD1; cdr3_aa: CAISQGADNQPQHF; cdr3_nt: TGTGCCATCAGCCAGGGGGCCGACAATCAGCCCCAGCATTTT
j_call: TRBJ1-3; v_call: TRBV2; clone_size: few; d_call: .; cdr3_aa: CASSPAENSGNTIYF; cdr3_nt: TGTGCCAGCTCACCCGCGGAAAACTCTGGAAACACCATATATTTT
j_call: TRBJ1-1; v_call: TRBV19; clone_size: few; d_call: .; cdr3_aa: CASNKVLGDTEAFF; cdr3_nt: TGTGCCAGTAATAAGGTGTTGGGGGACACTGAAGCTTTCTTT
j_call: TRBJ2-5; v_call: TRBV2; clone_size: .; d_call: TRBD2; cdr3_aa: CASSERRAGGRETQYF; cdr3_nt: TGTGCCAGCAGTGAACGGAGAGCGGGAGGGCGGGAGACCCAGTACTTC
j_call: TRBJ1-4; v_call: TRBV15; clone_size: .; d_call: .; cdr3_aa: CATSSARLPNEKLFF; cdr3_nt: TGTGCCACCAGCAGTGCCCGGCTTCCTAATGAAAAACTGTTTTTT
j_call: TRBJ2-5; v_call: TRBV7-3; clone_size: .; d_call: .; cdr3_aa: CASSGHPKETQYF; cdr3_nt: TGTGCTAGCTCGGGACACCCGAAAGAGACCCAGTACTTC
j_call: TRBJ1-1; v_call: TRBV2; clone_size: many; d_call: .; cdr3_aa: CASSSGWAGVNTEAFF; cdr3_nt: TGTGCCAGCAGTTCGGGTTGGGCAGGAGTGAACACTGAAGCTTTCTTT
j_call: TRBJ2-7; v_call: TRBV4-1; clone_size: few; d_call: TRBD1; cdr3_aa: CASSHGDSLYEQYF; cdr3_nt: TGCGCCAGCAGCCACGGGGACAGTCTCTACGAGCAGTACTTC
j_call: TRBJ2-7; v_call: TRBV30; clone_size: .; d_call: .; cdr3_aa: CACGSWRASEQYF; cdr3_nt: TGTGCCTGTGGTAGTTGGCGGGCCAGCGAGCAGTACTTC
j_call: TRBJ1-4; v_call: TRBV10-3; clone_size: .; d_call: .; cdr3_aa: CAISEARARGEKLFF; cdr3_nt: TGTGCCATCAGTGAGGCCAGGGCCAGGGGTGAAAAACTGTTTTTT
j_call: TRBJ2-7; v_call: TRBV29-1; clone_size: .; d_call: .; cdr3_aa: CMRPGLASYEQYF; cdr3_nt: TGCATGCGTCCCGGGCTAGCGTCCTACGAGCAGTACTTC